This TCR beta chain was sequenced during a study of Graves' ophthalmopathy and Graves' hyperthyroidism. The germline gives CDR1 MGHDK, CDR2 SYGVNS. The ends lost 8 bases at V and 6 bases at J; junction bases unmatched: 8. This CDR3 contains 14 residues. For repertoire sequencing, the TCR beta CDR3 regions were amplified from RNA transcripts. Amplification began with first-round RT-PCR using HTBI primers, then second-round multiplex PCR was performed. One entry per CDR3 protein results from TCRdb running MiXCR on the multiplex PCR reads. In the table there are 740,000 or so distinct CDR3 sequences, around 40% of which are singletons.

The clonotype originates from an adult man with Graves' ophthalmopathy. The sample was peripheral blood. The chain couples TRBV25-1 to TRBJ2-2; 8 bases are a match to TRBD1. The CDR3 DNA is TGTGCCAGCCGTGGACAGGGATTGGCCGGGGAGCTGTTTTTT. Translating it yields CASRGQGLAGELFF.